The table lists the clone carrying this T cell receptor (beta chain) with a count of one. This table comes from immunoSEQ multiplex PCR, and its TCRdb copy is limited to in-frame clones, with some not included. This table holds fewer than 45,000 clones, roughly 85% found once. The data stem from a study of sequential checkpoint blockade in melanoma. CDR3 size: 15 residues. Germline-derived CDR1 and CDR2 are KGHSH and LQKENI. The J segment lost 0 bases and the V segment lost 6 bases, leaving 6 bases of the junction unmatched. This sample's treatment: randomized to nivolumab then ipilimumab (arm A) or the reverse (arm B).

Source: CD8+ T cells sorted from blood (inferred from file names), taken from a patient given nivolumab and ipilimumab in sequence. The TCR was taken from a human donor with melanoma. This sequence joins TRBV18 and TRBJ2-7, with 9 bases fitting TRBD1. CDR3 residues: CASSPGQGSSYEQYV. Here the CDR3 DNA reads TGTGCCAGCTCTCCAGGACAGGGGTCCTCCTACGAGCAGTACGTC.